This entry features one T cell receptor beta chain sequence. Its antigen is not identified. Trimming removed 1 base at V and 7 bases at J, with 16 bases between. The germline gives CDR1 GTSNPN, CDR2 SVGIG (reference sequence). CDR3 length: 15 amino acids. Documented time point: week 47, end of study. Vaccinated patients received 300 ug of mutant IDH1 20-mer peptide per dose, with topical imiquimod. Method: immunoSEQ multiplex PCR; TCRdb's copy keeps in-frame clones and lacks some. This table has tens of thousands of clones, roughly 83% appearing once. The data stem from a study of a mutant IDH1 vaccine in newly diagnosed glioma. On the study more broadly: At week 35 came visit V12, and visit V13 followed at week 47.

Study-wide results and caveats: With respect to changes in top peripheral T cell clonotypes, pseudoprogression seemed unrelated.

This TCR came from a woman in her 30s with glioma. Some clones in this sample may be carry-over from other donors' samples. Sequencing used PBMCs, obtained from a glioma patient whose treatment included an IDH1 peptide vaccine. The chain employs TRBV30 and TRBJ2-2, with D perhaps TRBD1 (7 bases). This chain's CDR3 is CAWSATGSGRGELFF. CDR3 nucleotide sequence: TGTGCCTGGAGTGCGACAGGGAGCGGGCGCGGGGAGCTGTTTTTT.